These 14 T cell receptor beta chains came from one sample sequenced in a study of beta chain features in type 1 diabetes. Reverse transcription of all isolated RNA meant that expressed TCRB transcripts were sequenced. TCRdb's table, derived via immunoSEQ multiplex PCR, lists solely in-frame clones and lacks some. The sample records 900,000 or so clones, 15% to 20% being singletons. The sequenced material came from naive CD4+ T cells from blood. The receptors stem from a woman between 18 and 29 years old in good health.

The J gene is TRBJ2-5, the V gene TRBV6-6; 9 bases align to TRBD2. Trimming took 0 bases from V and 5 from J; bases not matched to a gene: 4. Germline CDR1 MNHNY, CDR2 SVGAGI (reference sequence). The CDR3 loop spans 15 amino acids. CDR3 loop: CASSYSIGLAETQYF. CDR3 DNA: TGTGCCAGCAGTTACTCGATAGGACTAGCGGAGACCCAGTACTTC.

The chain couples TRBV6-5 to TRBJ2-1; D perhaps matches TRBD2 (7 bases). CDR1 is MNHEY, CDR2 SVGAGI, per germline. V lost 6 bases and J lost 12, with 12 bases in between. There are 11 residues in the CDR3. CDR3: CASSQGGGQFF. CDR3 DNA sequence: TGTGCCAGCAGCCAAGGGGGGGGGCAGTTCTTC.

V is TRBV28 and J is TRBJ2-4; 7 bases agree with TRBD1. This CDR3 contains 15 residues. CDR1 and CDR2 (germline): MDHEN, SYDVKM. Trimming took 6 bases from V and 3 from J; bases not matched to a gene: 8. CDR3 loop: CASSFAGGRKNIQYF. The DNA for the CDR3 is TGTGCCAGCAGCTTCGCAGGGGGTCGCAAAAACATTCAGTACTTC. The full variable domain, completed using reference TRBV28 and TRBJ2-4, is DVKVTQSSRYLVKRTGEKVFLECVQDMDHENMFWYRQDPGLGLRLIYFSYDVKMKEKGDIPEGYSVSREKKERFSLILESASTNQTSMYLCASSFAGGRKNIQYFGAGTRLSVL.

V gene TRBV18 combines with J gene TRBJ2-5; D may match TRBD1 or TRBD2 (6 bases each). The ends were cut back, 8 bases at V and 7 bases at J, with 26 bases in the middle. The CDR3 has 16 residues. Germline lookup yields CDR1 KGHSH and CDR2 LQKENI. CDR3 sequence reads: CASARQGRTMQGTQYF. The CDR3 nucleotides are TGTGCCAGCGCGAGGCAGGGGCGGACTATGCAGGGGACCCAGTACTTC.

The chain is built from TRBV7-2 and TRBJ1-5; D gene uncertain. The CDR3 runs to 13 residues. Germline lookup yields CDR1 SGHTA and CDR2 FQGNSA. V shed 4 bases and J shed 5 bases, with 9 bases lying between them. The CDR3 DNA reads TGTGCCAGCAGCTCGGAGGGTGATCAGCCCCAGCATTTT. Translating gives CASSSEGDQPQHF.

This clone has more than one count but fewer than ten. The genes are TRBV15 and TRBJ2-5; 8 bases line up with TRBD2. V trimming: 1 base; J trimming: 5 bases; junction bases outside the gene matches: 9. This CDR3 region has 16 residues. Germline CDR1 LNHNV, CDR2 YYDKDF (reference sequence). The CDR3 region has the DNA TGTGCCACCAGCAGAGGAGGGAACGGGAGGGGCGAGACCCAGTACTTC. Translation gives CATSRGGNGRGETQYF.

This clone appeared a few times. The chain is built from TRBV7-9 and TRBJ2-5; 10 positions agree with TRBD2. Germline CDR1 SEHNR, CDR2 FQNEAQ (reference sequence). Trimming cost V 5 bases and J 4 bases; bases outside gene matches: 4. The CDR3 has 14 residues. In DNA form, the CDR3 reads TGTGCCAGCAGCACACGACTAGCGGGAGAGACCCAGTACTTC. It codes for CASSTRLAGETQYF.

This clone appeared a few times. CDR3 residues: CASSVDGDRVNEKLFF. The DNA for the CDR3 is TGTGCCAGCAGCGTCGACGGGGACAGGGTTAATGAAAAACTGTTTTTT. The V gene is TRBV9, the J gene TRBJ1-4; TRBD1 aligns across 9 bases. CDR1 is SGDLS and CDR2 is YYNGEE in the germline V gene. This CDR3 has 16 residues. Trimming cost V 2 bases and J 4 bases; bases outside gene matches: 6.

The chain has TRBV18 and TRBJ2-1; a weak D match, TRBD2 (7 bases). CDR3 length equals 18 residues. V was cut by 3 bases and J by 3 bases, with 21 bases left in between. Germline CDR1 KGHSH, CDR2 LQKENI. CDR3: CASSPILGRGLRYNEQFF. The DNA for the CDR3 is TGTGCCAGCTCACCGATTCTAGGCAGGGGACTACGCTACAATGAGCAGTTCTTC.

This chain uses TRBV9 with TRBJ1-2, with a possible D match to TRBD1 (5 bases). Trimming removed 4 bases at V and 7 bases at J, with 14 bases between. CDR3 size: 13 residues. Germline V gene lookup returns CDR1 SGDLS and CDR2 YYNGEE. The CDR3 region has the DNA TGTGCCAGCAGCTCCCGGAGGGGCGTTGGCTACACCTTC. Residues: CASSSRRGVGYTF.

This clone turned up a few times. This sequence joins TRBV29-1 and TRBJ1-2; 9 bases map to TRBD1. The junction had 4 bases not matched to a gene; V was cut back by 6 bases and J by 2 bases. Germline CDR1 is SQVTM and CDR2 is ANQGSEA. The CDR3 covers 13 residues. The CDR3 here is CSVQGAENYGYTF. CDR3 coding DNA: TGCAGCGTACAGGGGGCGGAGAACTATGGCTACACCTTC.

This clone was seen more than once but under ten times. The CDR3 here is CASSESYGTFTGGYF. The CDR3 DNA reads as TGCGCCAGCAGTGAGTCGTACGGAACTTTTACCGGCGGGTACTTC. This chain joins TRBV10-2 and TRBJ2-7; D not resolved. This CDR3 comprises 15 residues. Germline values: CDR1 WSHSY, CDR2 SAAADI. Trimming shortened V by 0 bases and J by 12 bases, and 21 bases separated the two germline ends.

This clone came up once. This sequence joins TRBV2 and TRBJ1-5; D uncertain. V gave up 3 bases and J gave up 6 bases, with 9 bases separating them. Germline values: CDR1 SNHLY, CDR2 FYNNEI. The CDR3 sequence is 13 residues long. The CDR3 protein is CASSDMTGQPQHF. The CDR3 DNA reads TGTGCCAGCAGTGACATGACCGGTCAGCCCCAGCATTTT.

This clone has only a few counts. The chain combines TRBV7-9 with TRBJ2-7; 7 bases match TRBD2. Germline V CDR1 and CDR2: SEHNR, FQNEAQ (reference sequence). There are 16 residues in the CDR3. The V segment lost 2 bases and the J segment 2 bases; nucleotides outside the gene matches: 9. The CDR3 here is CASSLTAAGNPYEQYF. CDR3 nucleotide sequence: TGTGCCAGCAGCTTAACGGCAGCGGGAAATCCCTACGAGCAGTACTTC.